Each of the 8 T cell receptor beta chains below was sequenced from the same sample in a study of shared clonotypes between healthy human individuals. Sequencing was performed with immunoSEQ multiplex PCR; in TCRdb, only in-frame clones are kept and a portion is missing. The sample has over 2 million clones; 92% are singletons. The sequenced sample consisted of naive CD4+ T cells from PBMCs. The subset denotes: CD45RA+ positively selected. The receptor source for this set is a man aged 18 to 29 in good health. Some clones in this sample may be carry-over from other donors' samples.

This clone was detected once. V is TRBV4-3 and J is TRBJ1-3; a possible D gene is TRBD1 (6 bases). V lost 0 bases, J lost 15 bases, and 15 bases lay in between. From germline, CDR1 is LGHNA and CDR2 YSLEER. The CDR3 is 13 amino acids. CDR3 residues: CASSQEGARDRYF. CDR3 sequence (DNA): TGCGCCAGCAGCCAAGAGGGGGCCCGCGACCGATATTTT.

On this clone: The junction shows a germline mismatch at one end, possibly a read error. The CDR3 sequence is CASSLLATSNEQYF. CDR3 bases: TGCGCCAGCAGCTTACTAGCTACCTCCAACGAGCAGTACTTC. The V and J genes are TRBV5-1 and TRBJ2-7; perhaps TRBD2 as D (6 bases). Germline V lookup: CDR1 SGHRS, CDR2 YFSETQ. There are 14 residues in the CDR3.

The chain employs TRBV19 and TRBJ1-4, with 9 bases identical to TRBD1. Germline lookup yields CDR1 LNHDA and CDR2 SQIVND (reference sequence). The CDR3 runs to 17 residues. V lost 7 bases and J lost 5; bases outside the gene matches: 14. Written as DNA, the CDR3 is TGTGCCAGTACTCCATTCGCGGGACAGGGACAAAATGAAAAACTGTTTTTT. As protein: CASTPFAGQGQNEKLFF.

This clone was found a few times. The rearrangement uses TRBV7-2 and TRBJ1-1, with no clear D. There are 13 residues in the CDR3. Germline CDR1 and CDR2: SGHTA and FQGNSA. V was shortened by 1 base and J by 7 bases, with 10 bases between the two germline ends. Written as DNA, the CDR3 is TGTGCCAGCAGCTTAGTTAGTCGGAATGAAGCTTTCTTT. The encoded protein is CASSLVSRNEAFF.

The chain recombines TRBV5-4 with TRBJ2-5, with 7 positions matching TRBD2. The trim removed 4 bases at V and 9 bases at J, leaving 15 bases unmatched. The length of the CDR3 is 15 residues. Looked up from germline, CDR1 is SGHNT and CDR2 is YYREEE (reference sequence). The CDR3 here is CASSLADSGFGAQYF. CDR3 nucleotide sequence: TGTGCCAGCAGCCTAGCGGACTCAGGGTTTGGGGCCCAGTACTTC.

This clone has only a few counts. The rearrangement uses TRBV5-4 and TRBJ2-1, with 9 bases matching TRBD1. The CDR3 covers 13 residues. Germline V CDR1 and CDR2: SGHNT, YYREEE (reference sequence). V lost 4 bases to trimming and J lost 6 bases; unmatched junction nucleotides: 2. CDR3 DNA sequence: TGTGCCAGCAGCCAGGGACAGGGCAATGAGCAGTTCTTC. Amino acids: CASSQGQGNEQFF.

For the CDR3, the DNA is TGTGCCAGCAGTCCTCGGATCGGGTACGAGCAGTACTTC. This sequence encodes CASSPRIGYEQYF. The chain joins TRBV2 to TRBJ2-7; D unclear. The ends were cut back, 5 bases at V and 4 bases at J, with 12 bases in the middle. Per germline, CDR1 SNHLY and CDR2 FYNNEI. The CDR3 has 13 amino acids.

This clone was picked up one time. This chain joins TRBV28 and TRBJ2-7; TRBD2 matches at 7 bases. With 2 bases clipped from V and 4 bases from J, the junction kept 8 bases outside the gene matches. The CDR3 consists of 15 residues. CDR1 MDHEN and CDR2 SYDVKM come from the germline V gene. The DNA for the CDR3 is TGTGCCAGCAGTTTAATAACTAGCGTCTCTTACGAGCAGTACTTC. As protein: CASSLITSVSYEQYF.